The sequence of this TCR beta chain was determined in a study of blood T cell repertoires in COVID-19. Study-level information: Samples of COVID-19 (acute and convalescent) were obtained from the United States, Italy and Spain. T cells, B-cell-depleted T cells, or PBMCs supplied cDNA or gDNA.

In the original processing: Counts of nucleated cells, estimated from reference gene primer amplification, were obtained. The assay was immunoSEQ multiplex PCR, and TCRdb's table has in-frame clones only and misses some. V, J and clone size were drawn from that table, and D and trimming were deduced from the DNA. The repertoire holds 65,000 to 100,000 clones, with almost 90% as singletons. In germline, CDR1 is KGHSH, CDR2 LQKENI. The ends lost 0 bases at V and 7 bases at J; junction bases unmatched: 6. This CDR3 contains 15 residues. Sequenced material: peripheral blood. The receptor was derived from an elderly woman with acute or convalescent COVID-19. The chain joins TRBV18 to TRBJ2-1, with 7 bases matching TRBD1. The chain's CDR3 is CASSPPTGPGNEQFF. Here the CDR3 DNA reads TGTGCCAGCTCACCACCGACAGGGCCTGGGAATGAGCAGTTCTTC.